This TCR beta chain was recovered during a study of human T cells and chemical hapten exposure. In the study overall: Donors were sensitized with 2% DPC on the upper inner arm.

This CDR3 has 16 amino acids. Trimming at V came to 8 bases and at J to 0 bases, leaving 11 bases not matched to a gene. Germline CDR1 is SNHLY and CDR2 is FYNNEI. TCRdb re-derived calls from the RACE reads in MiXCR, one entry per CDR3 protein. The table lists 75,000 to 95,000 distinct CDR3 sequences, approximately 10% of them singletons. This clonotype was detected only a few times. Antigen specificity is unknown. Study-level results: Expanded TCRs were compared with controls, and the expanded TCRs formed significantly more large CDR3 similarity clusters.

Sample time point: patch test 1, 2 weeks after DPC sensitization. The treatment denotes: therapeutic diphenylcyclopropenone sensitization with weekly scalp DPC. Sequences were derived from whole blood, sampled in connection with sensitization to the hapten diphenylcyclopropenone (DPC). The chain couples TRBV2 to TRBJ2-3; TRBD2 agrees at 7 bases. This sequence originates from a woman aged 55 to 70 with alopecia areata. Some clones in this sample may be carry-over from other donors' samples. CDR3 in amino acids: CASLLGGGPSTDTQYF. CDR3 sequence (DNA): TGTGCCAGCCTACTCGGGGGAGGGCCGAGCACAGATACGCAGTATTTT.